This TCR beta chain was recovered during a study of response to subunit inactivated influenza vaccine. The CDR3 totals 13 residues. Looked up from germline, CDR1 is DFQATT and CDR2 is SNEGSKA (reference sequence). Trimming removed 6 bases at V and 7 bases at J, with 16 bases between. Using its own MiXCR run on the RT-PCR reads, TCRdb lists one record per CDR3 protein. The top ten hold roughly 13% of the sample, which has hundreds of thousands of distinct CDR3 sequences, 6.5% to 8% seen once. There are a few counts of this clonotype. No antigen is known for it. Notes on the study in general: New T cells are recruited in small numbers by each seasonal influenza vaccination, according to the authors' suggestion.

This TCR was sampled from a man aged 50 to 69 who received an inactivated influenza vaccine. Sequenced here: PBMCs from blood, sampled around 2 years after vaccination. J is TRBJ1-5 and V is TRBV20-1, with D perhaps matching TRBD1 (5 bases). The CDR3 spells CSARPTGVQPQHF. CDR3 bases: TGCAGTGCCCGGCCCACGGGGGTCCAGCCCCAGCATTTT.